The present T cell receptor (beta chain) was sequenced within a study of response to subunit inactivated influenza vaccine. This clonotype was seen a few times. TCRdb analysed the RT-PCR reads with MiXCR anew, one entry per CDR3 protein. The data contain around 790,000 distinct CDR3 sequences, 21% of them singletons. This CDR3 comprises 17 residues. V shed 4 bases and J shed 0 bases, with 17 bases lying between them. CDR1 is SGHRS, CDR2 YFSETQ, per germline. The rearrangement joins TRBV5-1 to TRBJ1-3, with D possibly TRBD1 on 6 matching bases. Specimen: PBMCs from blood, collected 4 to 6 days after vaccination. The clonotype was recovered from a man aged 50 to 59 who received an inactivated influenza vaccine. The CDR3 here is CASSLTGQRSSGNTIYF. DNA for the CDR3: TGCGCCAGCAGCCTTACCGGACAGCGGAGCTCTGGAAACACCATATATTTT.